Following are 17 T cell receptor beta chains from one sample sequenced in a study of identical twins. Via MiXCR, TCRdb re-called the 5' RACE reads, giving one row per CDR3 protein. Altogether 200,000 or so distinct CDR3 sequences are present, approximately 8.3% being singletons, with the ten largest covering 1.9%. The data were also submitted as part of a second study, on yellow fever vaccine responses in identical twins.

What was sequenced was memory (CD45RO+) T cells sorted from blood. The receptor source for this set is a woman aged 18-35 years in good health.

This clonotype was seen at least ten times. V and J are TRBV12-3 or TRBV12-4 and TRBJ2-3; 10 positions agree with TRBD2. The CDR3 extends over 17 amino acids. Losses at the gene ends were 0 bases for V and 0 bases for J; bases not matched to a gene: 3. CDR3 sequence reads: CASSLALSGGSTDTQYF. The DNA for the CDR3 is TGTGCCAGCAGTTTAGCCCTTAGCGGGGGGAGCACAGATACGCAGTATTTT.

This clonotype showed up many times. The gene calls are TRBV6-1 and TRBJ2-3; weak D call: TRBD2 (6 bases). The CDR3 contains 14 residues. Germline values: CDR1 MNHNS, CDR2 SASEGT. V was pared by 6 bases and J by 2 bases, with 12 bases between. The CDR3 loop reads CASSWGEITDTQYF. For the CDR3, the DNA is TGTGCCAGCAGCTGGGGGGAGATCACAGATACGCAGTATTTT.

This clonotype was recorded many times. The rearrangement links TRBV25-1 to TRBJ2-7; the match to TRBD1 covers 10 bases. Germline loops: CDR1 MGHDK, CDR2 SYGVNS. V lost 3 bases, J lost 0 bases, and 8 bases stayed unmatched. The CDR3 consists of 17 residues. The CDR3 region is CASSEKVTGGYSYEQYF. The CDR3, as DNA: TGTGCCAGCAGTGAGAAAGTGACAGGGGGCTACTCCTACGAGCAGTACTTC.

This clonotype was counted many times. V gene TRBV3-1 combines with J gene TRBJ2-5, with D uncertain. The ends were cut back, 4 bases at V and 7 bases at J, with 22 bases in the middle. This CDR3 contains 16 residues. Germline values: CDR1 LGHDT, CDR2 YNNKEL (reference sequence). CDR3 sequence (DNA): TGTGCCAGCAGCCTAAACGGTGGTAAAGGATTAGGGACCCAGTACTTC. Amino acid sequence: CASSLNGGKGLGTQYF.

In its sample, this clonotype was seen a few times. The chain uses TRBV20-1 and TRBJ2-7, with 8 bases lining up with TRBD1. Germline lookup yields CDR1 DFQATT and CDR2 SNEGSKA (reference sequence). The CDR3 loop spans 14 amino acids. Germline trimming cut 0 bases from V and 6 bases from J; bases unmatched to any gene: 7. The CDR3 coding sequence is TGCAGTGCTAGAGATCACAGGGGGAAACTCGAGCAGTACTTC. This gives the protein CSARDHRGKLEQYF.

Ten or more counts support this clonotype. The chain uses TRBV29-1 and TRBJ1-2, with 7 bases matching TRBD1. The CDR3 sequence is 15 residues long. J lost 0 bases, V lost 4 bases, and 8 bases had no gene match. Germline V gives CDR1 SQVTM, CDR2 ANQGSEA. CDR3: CSVATPTGTNYGYTF. The CDR3 DNA follows: TGCAGCGTTGCCACACCGACAGGGACTAACTATGGCTACACCTTC.

This clonotype was found many times. The V gene is TRBV12-3 or TRBV12-4, the J gene TRBJ2-3; 7 nucleotides line up with TRBD2. This CDR3 has 16 amino acids. V shed 3 bases, J shed 0 bases, and the junction held 6 bases outside the gene matches. CDR3 region: CASSFGGKTSTDTQYF. CDR3 sequence (DNA): TGTGCCAGCAGTTTCGGGGGGAAAACTAGCACAGATACGCAGTATTTT.

This clonotype was seen a handful of times. The CDR3 here is CASRRQGELAEAFF. The CDR3 DNA sequence: TGTGCCAGCAGACGACAGGGGGAATTGGCTGAAGCTTTCTTT. The chain recombines TRBV6-1 with TRBJ1-1; 9 bases map to TRBD1. Losses at the gene ends were 6 bases for V and 6 bases for J; bases not matched to a gene: 8. CDR1 is MNHNS, CDR2 SASEGT, per germline. The CDR3 consists of 14 residues.

This clonotype was detected a few times. The chain couples TRBV2 to TRBJ2-2, with 14 bases identical to TRBD2. V shed 7 bases and J 7 bases; nucleotides not matched to a gene: 8. This CDR3 comprises 16 residues. Germline V gene data show CDR1 as SNHLY and CDR2 as FYNNEI. CDR3 protein: CASKSGTSGSGGELFF. DNA for the CDR3: TGTGCCAGCAAATCCGGGACTAGCGGGAGTGGCGGGGAGCTGTTTTTT.

This clonotype came up a few times. The V gene is TRBV3-1, the J gene TRBJ2-7; 9 positions match TRBD2. Per the germline V gene, CDR1 is LGHDT and CDR2 is YNNKEL (reference sequence). The CDR3 loop spans 16 amino acids. Trimming removed 1 base from V and 5 bases from J; junction bases left unmatched: 9. This chain's CDR3 is CASSQVFGGGVDEQYF. In DNA, the CDR3 is TGTGCCAGCAGCCAAGTCTTCGGCGGGGGGGTAGACGAGCAGTACTTC.

This clonotype was observed a handful of times. A much larger clone lies a single base off, so this may be a read error. The rearrangement joins TRBV6-2 or TRBV6-3 to TRBJ2-3; D not resolved. V was shortened by 7 bases and J by 1 base, with 3 bases between the two germline ends. The CDR3 is 11 amino acids. CDR1 is MNHEY and CDR2 is SVGEGT in the germline V gene. CDR3 DNA sequence: TGTGCCAGCACCGGCACAGATACGCAGTATTTT. This sequence encodes CASTGTDTQYF.

This clonotype was recorded many times. CDR3 nucleotide sequence: TGTGCCAGCAGCCTAACAGGGGGGAAAACCGGGGAGCTGTTTTTT. As protein: CASSLTGGKTGELFF. The chain links TRBV7-2 to TRBJ2-2; 8 bases are shared with TRBD1. The CDR3 totals 15 residues. Trimming removed 5 bases from V and 5 bases from J; junction bases left unmatched: 7. Per germline, CDR1 SGHTA and CDR2 FQGNSA.

This clonotype was counted at least ten times. This chain joins TRBV10-3 and TRBJ2-3, with D tentatively TRBD2 (6 bases). CDR1 ENHRY and CDR2 SYGVKD come from the germline V gene. The CDR3 has 20 amino acids. V dropped 6 bases and J dropped 2 bases, with 30 bases sitting between them. The CDR3 nucleotides are TGTGCCATCAGCCGCGGGGAGATTTCCCTCATACAAAAAGTCACAGATACGCAGTATTTT. It codes for CAISRGEISLIQKVTDTQYF.

The CDR3 DNA sequence: TGTGCCAGCTGGGAGGGCGATGGAACCGGGGAGCTGTTTTTT. Its protein product is CASWEGDGTGELFF. The J gene is TRBJ2-2, the V gene TRBV28, with TRBD2 matching 7 bases. The junction had 8 bases not matched to a gene; V was cut back by 8 bases and J by 5 bases. CDR1 MDHEN and CDR2 SYDVKM come from the germline V gene. CDR3 length: 14 residues.

This chain links TRBV2 with TRBJ2-1; a possible D gene is TRBD1 (5 bases). The germline CDR1 and CDR2 sequences are SNHLY and FYNNEI. Deletions cut 3 bases from V and 14 bases from J, with 14 bases between. The CDR3 runs 12 residues. CDR3 sequence (DNA): TGTGCCAGCAGTGATGTGGGGCGGTTGGAGTTCTTC. Translation: CASSDVGRLEFF.

There are many counts of this clonotype. The genes are TRBV6-6 and TRBJ1-5; D call uncertain. This CDR3 is built from 12 residues. Germline V gene lookup returns CDR1 MNHNY and CDR2 SVGAGI (reference sequence). Trimming removed 6 bases at V and 13 bases at J, with 16 bases between. The CDR3 DNA follows: TGTGCCAGCAGCGCGGCTCTCATCCTACAGCATTTT. Protein: CASSAALILQHF.

A few counts support this clonotype. This chain joins TRBV4-3 and TRBJ2-1; D possibly corresponds to TRBD1 (7 bases). Germline lookup yields CDR1 LGHNA and CDR2 YSLEER. V lost 3 bases and J 7 bases, leaving 13 bases between the germline ends. The CDR3 totals 14 residues. DNA of the CDR3: TGCGCCAGCAGCCAGGTGACAGGGAGGAATGAGCAGTTCTTC. It yields the protein CASSQVTGRNEQFF.